The present T cell receptor (beta chain) was sequenced within a study of response to subunit inactivated influenza vaccine. The study's findings and limits: Researchers suggested that each seasonal influenza vaccination recruits few new T cells.

TCRdb fed the RT-PCR reads into MiXCR, producing one record per CDR3 protein. The table lists 530,000 or so distinct CDR3 sequences, roughly 25% of them singletons, with approximately 2% in the top ten. Germline CDR1 reads MDHEN; CDR2 reads SYDVKM. This CDR3 has 14 residues. Trimming cost V 5 bases and J 3 bases; bases outside gene matches: 2. In its sample, this clonotype was seen a few times. The antigen is undetermined. The sequenced sample was CD4+ T cells sorted from PBMCs, obtained approximately 5 days after vaccination. This TCR derives from a man in his forties or fifties who received an inactivated influenza vaccine. The chain has TRBV28 and TRBJ2-3; 10 positions match TRBD2. CDR3 nucleotide sequence: TGTGCCAGCAGTACGGGACTAGCGACAGATACGCAGTATTTT. Translation: CASSTGLATDTQYF.